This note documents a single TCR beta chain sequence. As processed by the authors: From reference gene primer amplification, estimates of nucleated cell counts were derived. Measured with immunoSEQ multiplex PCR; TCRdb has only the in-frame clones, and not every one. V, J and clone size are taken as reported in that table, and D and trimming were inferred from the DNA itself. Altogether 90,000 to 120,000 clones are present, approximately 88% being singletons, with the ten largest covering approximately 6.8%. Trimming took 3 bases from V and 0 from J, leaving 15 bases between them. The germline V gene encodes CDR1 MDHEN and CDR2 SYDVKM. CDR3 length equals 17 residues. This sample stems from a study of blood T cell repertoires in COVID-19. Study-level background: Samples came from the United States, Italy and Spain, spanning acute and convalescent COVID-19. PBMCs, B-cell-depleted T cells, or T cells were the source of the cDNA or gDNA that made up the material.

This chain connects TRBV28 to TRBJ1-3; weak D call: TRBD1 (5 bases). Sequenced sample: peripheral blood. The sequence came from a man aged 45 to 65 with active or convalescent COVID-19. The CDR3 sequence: CASSLPGMGPSGNTIYF. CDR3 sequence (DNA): TGTGCCAGCAGTTTGCCAGGGATGGGGCCCTCTGGAAACACCATATATTTT.